This section outlines one T cell receptor (beta chain) sequence together with its context. Its antigen remains unidentified. The data were taken from a study of CD8 T cells in Susac syndrome. Whole-study findings and limits: The authors acknowledged that their TCR sequencing and HLA analysis involved a relatively small number of individuals.

Losses at the gene ends were 4 bases for V and 2 bases for J; bases not matched to a gene: 5. The CDR3 has 15 amino acids. Germline V gives CDR1 LGHDT, CDR2 YNNKEL (reference sequence). It was with random hexamers that about 0.45 to 1 ug RNA was reverse transcribed. TCRdb analysed the immunoSEQ multiplex PCR reads with MiXCR anew, one entry per CDR3 protein. The sample includes hundreds of thousands of distinct CDR3 sequences, approximately 95% of them seen just once. The clonotype comes from a human donor with Susac syndrome. This sequence joins TRBV3-1 and TRBJ2-1; 7 nucleotides align to TRBD2. The sequenced sample consisted of CD4+ T cells from PBMCs. Here the CDR3 DNA reads TGTGCCAGCAGCCCCTCACTAGCGACCTACAATGAGCAGTTCTTC. As protein: CASSPSLATYNEQFF.